The 29 T cell receptor beta chains below were found in one sample sequenced in a study of blood T cell repertoires in COVID-19. Repertoires were generated with immunoSEQ multiplex PCR, while TCRdb's copy carries only in-frame clones and drops some. This table holds approximately 260,000 clones, nearly 90% found once. Input material: peripheral blood. Receptor source: a woman aged 55-69 years with COVID-19, enrolled during active disease.

The CDR3 here is CASSFGQSYEQYF. CDR3 DNA: TGTGCCAGCAGCTTCGGACAGTCCTACGAGCAGTACTTC. This chain connects TRBV5-6 to TRBJ2-7; D possibly corresponds to TRBD1 (6 bases). This CDR3 has 13 amino acids. Germline V gene sequence: CDR1 SGHDT, CDR2 YYEEEE. Between the trimmed V and J ends, which lost 2 bases and 1 base, there was a span of 7 bases.

This sequence joins TRBV5-4 and TRBJ2-7; TRBD2 matches at 11 bases. This CDR3 region has 18 residues. Germline loops: CDR1 SGHNT, CDR2 YYREEE (reference sequence). Trimming cost V 1 base and J 0 bases; bases outside gene matches: 9. CDR3 sequence: CASSLTLAGGLSSYEQYF. CDR3 in DNA: TGTGCCAGCAGCTTGACCCTAGCGGGGGGTCTGAGCTCCTACGAGCAGTACTTC.

The rearrangement joins TRBV2 to TRBJ1-1; D is possibly TRBD1 (6 bases). Trimming removed 4 bases from V and 0 bases from J, with 15 bases in between. The CDR3 length is 16 residues. In germline, CDR1 is SNHLY, CDR2 FYNNEI. The CDR3: CASSVRGGHMNTEAFF. The CDR3 region has the DNA TGTGCCAGCAGTGTAAGGGGGGGGCACATGAACACTGAAGCTTTCTTT.

The chain is built from TRBV7-9 and TRBJ2-3; 8 nucleotides line up with TRBD2. The CDR3 is 14 residues long. V trimming: 11 bases; J trimming: 1 base; junction bases outside the gene matches: 8. Per germline, CDR1 SEHNR and CDR2 FQNEAQ (reference sequence). CDR3 in DNA: TGTGCCGCCCTTGCGGGGGGCGGCACAGATACGCAGTATTTT. Its translation is CAALAGGGTDTQYF.

CDR3 in amino acids: CASSGQGSYNSPLHF. The CDR3 DNA follows: TGTGCCAGCAGTGGACAGGGTTCGTATAATTCACCCCTCCACTTT. The chain couples TRBV2 to TRBJ1-6; TRBD1 matches at 7 bases. Germline CDR1 and CDR2: SNHLY and FYNNEI. Losses at the gene ends were 4 bases for V and 4 bases for J; bases not matched to a gene: 4. The length of the CDR3 is 15 residues. Together with reference TRBV2 and TRBJ1-6, the CDR3 gives the full variable domain: EPEVTQTPSHQVTQMGQEVILRCVPISNHLYFYWYRQILGQKVEFLVSFYNNEISEKSEIFDDQFSVERPDGSNFTLKIRSTKLEDSAMYFCASSGQGSYNSPLHFGNGTRLTVT.

This rearrangement joins TRBV3-1 (or the pseudogene TRBV3-2) to TRBJ1-1, with D perhaps matching TRBD1 (6 bases). Germline assignment: CDR1 LGHDT and CDR2 YNNKEL (reference sequence). The CDR3 has 14 amino acids. Trimming shortened V by 0 bases and J by 4 bases, and 9 bases separated the two germline ends. The chain's CDR3 is CASSQEIRGTEAFF. CDR3 coding DNA: TGTGCCAGCAGCCAAGAGATCAGGGGCACTGAAGCTTTCTTT.

This sequence joins TRBV6-2 or TRBV6-3 and TRBJ2-5, with 11 bases identical to TRBD1. Unmatched junction bases numbered 3, after V lost 5 bases and J lost 4 bases. The CDR3 consists of 14 residues. Germline V gene sequence: CDR1 MNHEY, CDR2 SVGEGT. The CDR3 reads CASSMDRGLETQYF. In nucleotides, the CDR3 is TGTGCCAGCAGTATGGACAGGGGGCTAGAGACCCAGTACTTC.

The rearrangement joins TRBV5-1 to TRBJ2-2; 8 bases fit TRBD1. CDR1 is SGHRS, CDR2 YFSETQ, per germline. J gave up 5 bases and V 1 base, and 7 bases lay outside the gene matches. The CDR3 runs 16 residues. This CDR3 reads CASSLFGQGTTGELFF. DNA of the CDR3: TGCGCCAGCAGCTTGTTCGGACAGGGAACGACCGGGGAGCTGTTTTTT.

The sample holds one count of this clone. V gene TRBV9 combines with J gene TRBJ2-3, with TRBD2 as a possible D gene (5 bases). With 3 bases removed from V and 10 bases from J, the gap between germline ends came to 15 bases. There are 13 residues in the CDR3. The germline V gene encodes CDR1 SGDLS and CDR2 YYNGEE. This CDR3 reads CASSGEAVMAQYF. The CDR3 bases are TGTGCCAGCAGCGGAGAAGCGGTAATGGCGCAGTATTTT.

This sequence joins TRBV6-5 and TRBJ1-2; 8 bases are a match to TRBD1. J gave up 2 bases and V 6 bases, and 5 bases lay outside the gene matches. Germline V gives CDR1 MNHEY, CDR2 SVGAGI. This CDR3 spans 14 amino acids. The CDR3 loop reads CASRRWTGNYGYTF. As DNA, the CDR3 is TGTGCCAGCAGGCGGTGGACAGGGAACTATGGCTACACCTTC.

The chain carries TRBV10-3 and TRBJ1-5; 7 nucleotides agree with TRBD1. The CDR3 is 15 residues long. Germline V lookup: CDR1 ENHRY, CDR2 SYGVKD. V shed 3 bases, J shed 7 bases, and the junction held 9 bases outside the gene matches. The CDR3 is CAISERQGTGQPQHF. CDR3 in DNA: TGTGCCATCAGTGAACGACAGGGTACAGGGCAGCCCCAGCATTTT.

The chain has TRBV27 and TRBJ1-4, with D possibly matching TRBD1 (5 bases). This CDR3 region has 14 residues. CDR1 and CDR2 (germline): MNHEY, SMNVEV (reference sequence). V lost 2 bases and J lost 8, with 12 bases in between. As DNA, the CDR3 is TGTGCCAGCAGTTTAAGGCAGGGAAGCGAAAAACTGTTTTTT. Protein: CASSLRQGSEKLFF.

This chain uses TRBV6-2 or TRBV6-3 with TRBJ1-2; TRBD1 is a possible D gene (5 bases). V lost 4 bases and J 7 bases, leaving 19 bases between the germline ends. The CDR3 covers 15 residues. The germline V gene encodes CDR1 MNHEY and CDR2 SVGEGT. The DNA for the CDR3 is TGTGCCAGCAGTTTTCGGGCAACAGGAATTCCTGGCTACACCTTC. It yields the protein CASSFRATGIPGYTF.

The chain uses TRBV11-3 and TRBJ2-2, with 7 bases aligning to TRBD2. V gave up 1 base and J gave up 5 bases; unmatched junction bases: 10. This CDR3 has 17 residues. The germline V gene has CDR1 SGHNT and CDR2 YENEEA. CDR3 in DNA: TGTGCCAGCAGCTTAGGCTCGTCGCGGGGGATAACCGGGGAGCTGTTTTTT. Protein: CASSLGSSRGITGELFF.

This chain links TRBV19 with TRBJ1-6; possibly TRBD1 for D (6 bases). Per the germline V gene, CDR1 is LNHDA and CDR2 is SQIVND (reference sequence). The CDR3 covers 14 residues. V was trimmed by 5 bases and J by 7 bases, leaving 12 bases between them. The CDR3 reads CASSLDTGNSPLHF. The DNA of the CDR3 is TGTGCCAGTAGTCTCGATACAGGGAATTCACCCCTCCACTTT.

The rearrangement joins TRBV3-1 (or the pseudogene TRBV3-2) to TRBJ2-7; D not resolved. CDR3 size: 16 residues. Germline values: CDR1 LGHDT, CDR2 YNNKEL (reference sequence). With 1 base removed from V and 0 bases from J, the gap between germline ends came to 13 bases. The CDR3 coding sequence is TGTGCCAGCAGCCAAGTTGTCAGTTCTAGCTCCTACGAGCAGTACTTC. Its translation is CASSQVVSSSSYEQYF.

This rearrangement joins TRBV19 to TRBJ1-2; tentatively, D is TRBD1 (6 bases). Germline loops: CDR1 LNHDA, CDR2 SQIVND (reference sequence). V was shortened by 1 base and J by 8 bases, with 17 bases between the two germline ends. This CDR3 spans 15 amino acids. CDR3 sequence: CASSIGPTGARGYTF. CDR3 nucleotide sequence: TGTGCCAGTAGTATAGGTCCGACAGGAGCTCGGGGCTACACCTTC.

The chain is built from TRBV27 and TRBJ1-1, with TRBD1 as a possible D gene (5 bases). CDR1 is MNHEY and CDR2 is SMNVEV in the germline V gene (reference sequence). The CDR3 is 13 amino acids. V was cut by 2 bases and J by 12 bases, with 16 bases left in between. The DNA for the CDR3 is TGTGCCAGCAGTTTAATGTCAGGGTTCTTGACTTTCTTT. It translates to CASSLMSGFLTFF.

The chain is built from TRBV5-6 and TRBJ2-2; no clear D gene. Germline CDR1 and CDR2: SGHDT and YYEEEE. This CDR3 is built from 12 residues. V was cut by 4 bases and J by 4 bases, with 5 bases left in between. The CDR3 sequence: CASSPLTGELFF. The CDR3 DNA is TGTGCCAGCAGCCCTCTCACCGGGGAGCTGTTTTTT.

The CDR3 sequence is CAISGTGVNTGELFF. CDR3 in DNA: TGTGCCATAAGCGGTACGGGGGTAAACACCGGGGAGCTGTTTTTT. The V call is TRBV30, the J call TRBJ2-2; tentatively, D is TRBD2 (6 bases). Trimming took 8 bases from V and 2 from J, leaving 18 bases between them. The CDR3 is 15 residues long. Germline V gene sequence: CDR1 GTSNPN, CDR2 SVGIG (reference sequence).

This chain uses TRBV19 with TRBJ1-2; D is undetermined. This CDR3 contains 15 residues. Trimming stripped 7 bases from V and 4 bases from J, with 19 bases between. Germline V CDR1 and CDR2: LNHDA, SQIVND (reference sequence). The CDR3 sequence is CASNHNNQLGYGYTF. The CDR3 region has the DNA TGTGCCAGTAACCACAACAACCAGCTAGGCTATGGCTACACCTTC.

The V gene is TRBV9, the J gene TRBJ1-1; TRBD1 might be the D (5 bases). CDR3 length: 16 amino acids. V dropped 3 bases and J dropped 1 base, with 16 bases sitting between them. Germline V gene sequence: CDR1 SGDLS, CDR2 YYNGEE. For the CDR3, the DNA is TGTGCCAGCAGCGGGCAGGGTAATGGGCCGAACACTGAAGCTTTCTTT. It yields the protein CASSGQGNGPNTEAFF.

The chain employs TRBV2 and TRBJ2-2; 15 bases align to TRBD2. The CDR3 length is 17 residues. CDR1 SNHLY and CDR2 FYNNEI come from the germline V gene. V shed 7 bases, J shed 7 bases, and the junction held 10 bases outside the gene matches. The CDR3 region has the DNA TGTGCCAGCACGCTGGGACTAGCGGGGGGCCGGAGCGGGGAGCTGTTTTTT. Translating it yields CASTLGLAGGRSGELFF. The full variable domain, in which reference TRBV2 and TRBJ2-2 provide the parts outside the CDR3, is EPEVTQTPSHQVTQMGQEVILRCVPISNHLYFYWYRQILGQKVEFLVSFYNNEISEKSEIFDDQFSVERPDGSNFTLKIRSTKLEDSAMYFCASTLGLAGGRSGELFFGEGSRLTVL.

The V and J genes are TRBV12-5 and TRBJ2-4, with 7 nucleotides matching TRBD1. Germline V gene sequence: CDR1 LGHNT, CDR2 FRNRAP. Losses at the gene ends were 1 base for V and 1 base for J; bases not matched to a gene: 4. The CDR3 spans 16 residues. The CDR3 sequence: CASGLGTTGAKNIQYF. The DNA for the CDR3 is TGTGCTAGTGGTTTGGGAACGACAGGGGCCAAAAACATTCAGTACTTC.

The rearrangement uses TRBV5-6 and TRBJ2-7; the D gene is possibly TRBD1 (6 bases). The V end lost 0 bases, the J end lost 2 bases, and 9 bases lay between the germline ends. Germline values: CDR1 SGHDT, CDR2 YYEEEE. The CDR3 is 14 amino acids. The CDR3 spells CASSLGDNAYEQYF. CDR3 DNA: TGTGCCAGCAGCTTGGGGGACAACGCCTACGAGCAGTACTTC.

This clone was seen a single time. The chain combines TRBV7-3 with TRBJ2-7; D may be TRBD2 (6 bases). This CDR3 has 14 residues. V dropped 8 bases and J dropped 4 bases, with 18 bases sitting between them. Germline CDR1 SGHTA, CDR2 FQGTGA. Here the CDR3 reads CASAITGGPYEQYF. The DNA for the CDR3 is TGTGCCAGCGCCATTACCGGGGGTCCGTACGAGCAGTACTTC.

The chain has TRBV7-9 and TRBJ2-2; 11 bases line up with TRBD2. Germline V gene lookup returns CDR1 SEHNR and CDR2 FQNEAQ (reference sequence). This CDR3 contains 18 residues. Trimming took 5 bases from V and 4 from J; bases not matched to a gene: 12. The CDR3 reads CASSPTPLAGGRTGELFF. The CDR3 coding sequence is TGTGCCAGCAGCCCTACTCCCTTAGCGGGGGGGCGCACCGGGGAGCTGTTTTTT.

This clone was detected a few times. This chain connects TRBV12-5 to TRBJ1-2; the match to TRBD1 covers 9 bases. Germline V CDR1 and CDR2: LGHNT, FRNRAP. The CDR3 is made up of 18 amino acids. V lost 3 bases to trimming and J lost 6 bases; unmatched junction nucleotides: 17. CDR3 amino acids: CASGFWVWPRTGEDGYTF. CDR3 in DNA: TGTGCTAGTGGTTTCTGGGTCTGGCCTCGGACAGGGGAGGATGGCTACACCTTC.

The chain combines TRBV5-6 with TRBJ2-7; 13 bases agree with TRBD2. Germline trimming cut 3 bases from V and 5 bases from J; bases unmatched to any gene: 5. The CDR3 is 15 amino acids. Germline CDR1 and CDR2: SGHDT and YYEEEE. CDR3 nucleotide sequence: TGTGCCAGCAGCTATCGACTAGCGGGGGGCCACGAGCAGTACTTC. This sequence encodes CASSYRLAGGHEQYF.